This T cell receptor beta chain stems from a study of vaccination and CD4 T cells after COVID-19. Worth noting for this clonotype: The antigen is undetermined.

Scientists ran DNA taken from cultured CD4+ T cells through the Oncomine TCR Beta short-read assay for sequencing. One entry per CDR3 protein, called by TCRdb with MiXCR from the PCR reads. The sample carries about 15,000 distinct CDR3 sequences, roughly 70% recorded once. Noted treatment: roughly 11-day PBMC culture with coronavirus spike peptide pools or control peptides (ViraFEST assay). Before TCRs were sequenced, ViraFEST expanded antigen-specific T cells with peptide pools. The CDR3 runs to 16 residues. Trimming removed 2 bases from V and 8 bases from J; junction bases left unmatched: 10. Germline V CDR1 and CDR2: MNHNS, SASEGT.

The chain joins TRBV6-1 to TRBJ1-5, with 9 bases lining up with TRBD1. This receptor was identified in a human donor who had recovered from COVID-19. Material for sequencing was CD4+ T cells from blood, cultured in vitro. As DNA, the CDR3 is TGTGCCAGCAGTGAATCAGGACAGGGGCGCGCCAAGCCCCAGCATTTT. Translation gives CASSESGQGRAKPQHF.